These 5 T cell receptor beta chains were all obtained from the same sample, sequenced in a study of identical twins. TCRdb independently ran MiXCR on the 5' RACE reads; one entry per CDR3 protein. This sample has fewer than 250,000 distinct CDR3 sequences, with 5.5% to 7% found just once. The data were also submitted as part of a second study, on yellow fever vaccine responses in identical twins.

The sample comprised memory (CD45RO+) T cells sorted from blood. These receptors came from a woman aged 18-29 years in good health.

Only a few counts were recorded for this clonotype. The chain is built from TRBV20-1 and TRBJ2-3; 9 bases map to TRBD2. The CDR3 has 13 residues. Looked up from germline, CDR1 is DFQATT and CDR2 is SNEGSKA (reference sequence). Losses at the gene ends were 4 bases for V and 8 bases for J; bases not matched to a gene: 7. In nucleotides, the CDR3 is TGCAGTGCTATCTTAGCGGGGGTGACTACGCAGTATTTT. Translated: CSAILAGVTTQYF.

This clonotype was counted many times. This chain joins TRBV7-3 and TRBJ2-2, with 11 bases fitting TRBD2. Germline assignment: CDR1 SGHTA and CDR2 FQGTGA. Trimming took 6 bases from V and 6 from J; bases not matched to a gene: 3. This CDR3 has 14 amino acids. The CDR3 sequence: CASSPLAGAGELFF. DNA of the CDR3: TGTGCCAGCAGTCCACTAGCGGGAGCCGGGGAGCTGTTTTTT. Together with reference TRBV7-3 and TRBJ2-2, the CDR3 gives the full variable domain: GAGVSQTPSNKVTEKGKYVELRCDPISGHTALYWYRQSLGQGPEFLIYFQGTGAADDSGLPNDRFFAVRPEGSVSTLKIQRTERGDSAVYLCASSPLAGAGELFFGEGSRLTVL.

The chain carries TRBV6-1 and TRBJ2-1; TRBD1 is a possible D gene (6 bases). From germline, CDR1 is MNHNS and CDR2 SASEGT. Trimming pared 5 bases from V and 4 bases from J, leaving 15 bases between. This CDR3 has 15 amino acids. The CDR3, as DNA: TGTGCCAGCAGTCAACGGGAAACAGGGTACAATGAGCAGTTCTTC. It codes for CASSQRETGYNEQFF.

Many counts were recorded for this clonotype. The V call is TRBV20-1, the J call TRBJ2-1; no definite D call. Germline lookup yields CDR1 DFQATT and CDR2 SNEGSKA (reference sequence). V was trimmed by 3 bases and J by 3 bases, leaving 3 bases between them. This CDR3 comprises 11 residues. CDR3 region: CSARGYNEQFF. Here the CDR3 DNA reads TGCAGTGCTAGGGGCTACAATGAGCAGTTCTTC.

This clonotype was detected only a few times. The rearrangement links TRBV5-1 to TRBJ2-1; possibly TRBD2 for D (6 bases). V was clipped by 0 bases and J by 8 bases, with 18 bases between them. Looked up from germline, CDR1 is SGHRS and CDR2 is YFSETQ. There are 16 residues in the CDR3. The CDR3 region has the DNA TGCGCCAGCAGCTTGGCCGGGGGAGCGATGGTCGATGAGCAGTTCTTC. Protein sequence: CASSLAGGAMVDEQFF.